Below, 26 T cell receptor beta chains from the same sample are listed, as sequenced in a study of control samples from healthy donors and cancer patients. Here immunoSEQ multiplex PCR was the method, and the copy in TCRdb shows in-frame clones only, minus some. In all, the sample yields roughly 200,000 clones. Sequenced input: blood. Receptor source: a woman younger than 45 in good health.

The chain links TRBV2 to TRBJ2-7; D gene ambiguous. Germline values: CDR1 SNHLY, CDR2 FYNNEI. The CDR3 is 13 residues long. Trimming stripped 4 bases from V and 4 bases from J, with 11 bases between. This CDR3 reads CASSGHDFYEQYF. CDR3 sequence (DNA): TGTGCCAGCAGTGGTCACGATTTTTACGAGCAGTACTTC.

The chain carries TRBV4-1 and TRBJ1-5, with D uncertain. V was trimmed by 0 bases and J by 3 bases, leaving 9 bases between them. The CDR3 is 15 amino acids. Germline values: CDR1 MGHRA, CDR2 YSYEKL. The CDR3 coding sequence is TGCGCCAGCAGCCAAGAAATCAGAAACAATCAGCCCCAGCATTTT. Translating gives CASSQEIRNNQPQHF.

The chain uses TRBV10-3 and TRBJ1-6; D is unclear. Germline loops: CDR1 ENHRY, CDR2 SYGVKD. The CDR3 runs 14 residues. Trimming took off 6 bases at V and 5 bases at J, with 11 bases between the two ends. CDR3 nucleotide sequence: TGTGCCATCAGGACCGATCATAATAATTCACCCCTCCACTTT. Translation: CAIRTDHNNSPLHF.

The rearrangement links TRBV6-5 to TRBJ2-1, with 9 bases matching TRBD1. This CDR3 region has 13 residues. Trimming removed 2 bases from V and 14 bases from J; junction bases left unmatched: 7. Looked up from germline, CDR1 is MNHEY and CDR2 is SVGAGI. Here the CDR3 DNA reads TGTGCCAGCAGTTACCAGACAGGGGGATTTGAGTTCTTC. This codes for CASSYQTGGFEFF.

Of note for this clone: One junction end disagrees with the germline gene, perhaps due to a read error. The identical CDR3 is also encoded by other nucleotide sequences in the sample. The chain recombines TRBV25-1 with TRBJ1-1, with no clear D. The CDR3 loop spans 13 amino acids. The germline CDR1 and CDR2 sequences are MGHDK and SYGVNS. This CDR3 reads CASRRVHTTEAFF. The CDR3 DNA reads TGTGCCAGCCGACGGGTACACACCACTGAAGCCTTCTTT.

The J gene is TRBJ1-4, the V gene TRBV28, with no clear D. CDR1 is MDHEN, CDR2 SYDVKM, per germline. The CDR3 covers 13 residues. With 6 bases removed from V and 0 bases from J, the gap between germline ends came to 5 bases. CDR3 protein: CASRVATNEKLFF. CDR3 nucleotides: TGTGCCAGCAGGGTGGCAACTAATGAAAAACTGTTTTTT.

The gene calls are TRBV5-1 and TRBJ1-1; 9 bases are a match to TRBD1. The germline V gene has CDR1 SGHRS and CDR2 YFSETQ. The CDR3 contains 15 residues. The V and J ends lost 4 bases and 5 bases, in that order; junction bases with no gene match: 9. CDR3 DNA sequence: TGCGCCAGCAGCCCCCTGGACAGGGGAGGAACTGAAGCTTTCTTT. This sequence encodes CASSPLDRGGTEAFF. The whole variable domain, remainder taken from reference TRBV5-1 and TRBJ1-1, is KAGVTQTPRYLIKTRGQQVTLSCSPISGHRSVSWYQQTPGQGLQFLFEYFSETQRNKGNFPGRFSGRQFSNSRSEMNVSTLELGDSALYLCASSPLDRGGTEAFFGQGTRLTVV.

The J gene is TRBJ2-3, the V gene TRBV13; D unclear. Germline loops: CDR1 PRHDT, CDR2 FYEKMQ (reference sequence). The V and J ends lost 3 bases and 0 bases respectively, with 7 bases between them. The CDR3 sequence is 14 residues long. The CDR3 nucleotides read TGTGCCAGCAGCTTCGATGCGAGCACAGATACGCAGTATTTT. Amino acid sequence: CASSFDASTDTQYF.

The rearrangement links TRBV19 to TRBJ1-5; 7 positions agree with TRBD1. CDR1 is LNHDA, CDR2 SQIVND, per germline (reference sequence). The CDR3 totals 14 residues. The ends lost 3 bases at V and 3 bases at J; junction bases unmatched: 2. DNA for the CDR3: TGTGCCAGTAGTATTGGGACAGTCAATCAGCCCCAGCATTTT. Encoded protein: CASSIGTVNQPQHF.

The chain has TRBV18 and TRBJ1-2, with 10 bases fitting TRBD1. The germline V gene encodes CDR1 KGHSH and CDR2 LQKENI. Trimming took 2 bases from V and 2 from J; bases not matched to a gene: 2. This CDR3 contains 15 residues. In nucleotides, the CDR3 is TGTGCCAGCTCACCAGCGACAGGGGGCAACTATGGCTACACCTTC. Its protein is CASSPATGGNYGYTF.

The chain has TRBV4-2 and TRBJ1-1; no reliable D call. The CDR3 is made up of 15 amino acids. Germline values: CDR1 LGHNA, CDR2 YNFKEQ. V was trimmed by 0 bases and J by 1 base, leaving 9 bases between them. CDR3 DNA: TGTGCCAGCAGCCAAGATCAGTACAGGAACACTGAAGCTTTCTTT. It is translated as CASSQDQYRNTEAFF.

The chain uses TRBV28 and TRBJ2-7, with 7 bases lining up with TRBD1. Per germline, CDR1 MDHEN and CDR2 SYDVKM. Germline trimming cut 7 bases from V and 0 bases from J; bases unmatched to any gene: 3. The CDR3 loop spans 13 amino acids. The CDR3 nucleotides read TGTGCCAGCATTCAGGGGGTCTCCTACGAGCAGTACTTC. Translated, it gives CASIQGVSYEQYF.

The DNA for the CDR3 is TGTGCCAGCAGTTTGGCACAGTTGGACGGGGAGACCCAGTACTTC. Its protein product is CASSLAQLDGETQYF. This chain joins TRBV28 and TRBJ2-5; no definite D call. The CDR3 is 15 amino acids. Germline V CDR1 and CDR2: MDHEN, SYDVKM. V was shortened by 3 bases and J by 5 bases, with 16 bases between the two germline ends.

The V and J genes are TRBV18 and TRBJ1-2, with 7 bases fitting TRBD1. The CDR3 is made up of 15 amino acids. The germline V gene has CDR1 KGHSH and CDR2 LQKENI. The V and J ends lost 2 bases and 0 bases, in that order; junction bases with no gene match: 3. The CDR3 loop reads CASSPGTAANYGYTF. For the CDR3, the DNA is TGTGCCAGCTCACCAGGGACAGCTGCTAACTATGGCTACACCTTC.

In regard to this clone: The sample holds other DNA sequences that translate to the same CDR3. The chain employs TRBV19 and TRBJ2-7; 8 bases are shared with TRBD2. This CDR3 spans 13 amino acids. Germline assignment: CDR1 LNHDA and CDR2 SQIVND (reference sequence). V lost 1 base, J lost 6 bases, and 2 bases stayed unmatched. The CDR3 sequence: CASSIVGGGEQYF. CDR3 in DNA: TGTGCCAGTAGTATAGTCGGGGGGGGCGAGCAGTACTTC.

CDR3 nucleotides: TGTGCCAGCAGAGGGGGACAGGGGACCGGGAATTCACCCCTCCACTTT. It is translated as CASRGGQGTGNSPLHF. The V gene is TRBV7-2, the J gene TRBJ1-6, with 10 bases lining up with TRBD1. Germline V gene sequence: CDR1 SGHTA, CDR2 FQGNSA. The V segment lost 6 bases and the J segment 7 bases; nucleotides outside the gene matches: 9. The CDR3 contains 16 residues.

The rearrangement links TRBV5-6 to TRBJ2-3, with TRBD2 matching over 13 bases. CDR3 length: 17 residues. With 2 bases clipped from V and 4 bases from J, the junction kept 7 bases outside the gene matches. CDR1 SGHDT and CDR2 YYEEEE come from the germline V gene. CDR3 bases: TGTGCCAGCAGCTTTCCCGGACTAGCGGGGGCCCCAGATACGCAGTATTTT. It codes for CASSFPGLAGAPDTQYF. Using reference TRBV5-6 and TRBJ2-3 for the parts outside the CDR3, the full variable domain is DAGVTQSPTHLIKTRGQQVTLRCSPKSGHDTVSWYQQALGQGPQFIFQYYEEEERQRGNFPDRFSGHQFPNYSSELNVNALLLGDSALYLCASSFPGLAGAPDTQYFGPGTRLTVL.

This rearrangement joins TRBV2 to TRBJ2-3; D is perhaps TRBD2 (7 bases). CDR3 length: 15 amino acids. Germline values: CDR1 SNHLY, CDR2 FYNNEI. Trimming took 10 bases from V and 2 from J, leaving 19 bases between them. CDR3 amino acids: CATPRGGLITDTQYF. CDR3 bases: TGTGCCACCCCAAGGGGGGGCCTGATCACAGATACGCAGTATTTT.

V and J are TRBV18 and TRBJ1-1; D remains unclear. Trimming left V 2 bases short and J 1 base short, with 8 bases between. This CDR3 contains 14 residues. Germline lookup yields CDR1 KGHSH and CDR2 LQKENI. The CDR3 DNA reads TGTGCCAGCTCACCAATAACAAGGAACACTGAAGCTTTCTTT. This codes for CASSPITRNTEAFF.

This chain uses TRBV7-8 with TRBJ2-5; 8 bases are shared with TRBD2. CDR3 size: 14 residues. Germline assignment: CDR1 SGHVS and CDR2 FQNEAQ. V dropped 9 bases and J dropped 1; count of bases not matched to a gene: 7. CDR3 sequence (DNA): TGTGCCAGTTCGCGGGGGGCCTTCCAAGAGACCCAGTACTTC. Translation gives CASSRGAFQETQYF.

The chain carries TRBV18 and TRBJ2-5; D is perhaps TRBD1 or TRBD2 (5 bases each). Germline V gene data show CDR1 as KGHSH and CDR2 as LQKENI. This CDR3 has 14 residues. V lost 0 bases and J lost 7, with 12 bases in between. The CDR3 sequence: CASSPPGAAGTQYF. The CDR3, as DNA: TGTGCCAGCTCACCACCAGGGGCCGCGGGGACCCAGTACTTC. The whole variable domain, remainder taken from reference TRBV18 and TRBJ2-5, is NAGVMQNPRHLVRRRGQEARLRCSPMKGHSHVYWYRQLPEEGLKFMVYLQKENIIDESGMPKERFSAEFPKEGPSILRIQQVVRGDSAAYFCASSPPGAAGTQYFGPGTRLLVL.

J is TRBJ1-1 and V is TRBV7-2; D unresolved. Germline lookup yields CDR1 SGHTA and CDR2 FQGNSA. This CDR3 contains 16 residues. Between the trimmed V and J ends, which lost 1 base and 3 bases, there was a span of 15 bases. DNA for the CDR3: TGTGCCAGCAGCTTAGTTCGTGAGGGTCCTGACACTGAAGCTTTCTTT. Encoded protein: CASSLVREGPDTEAFF.

The V gene is TRBV11-2, the J gene TRBJ1-2, with D maybe TRBD1 (6 bases). Germline loops: CDR1 SGHAT, CDR2 FQNNGV. Trimming took off 0 bases at V and 6 bases at J, with 17 bases between the two ends. This CDR3 spans 16 amino acids. CDR3 sequence reads: CASSLDLGAAQDGYTF. CDR3 coding DNA: TGTGCCAGCAGCTTAGATCTGGGGGCAGCGCAAGATGGCTACACCTTC.

The chain combines TRBV2 with TRBJ1-5, with D unclear. The CDR3 contains 15 residues. Per germline, CDR1 SNHLY and CDR2 FYNNEI. Trimming removed 4 bases at V and 5 bases at J, with 15 bases between. The CDR3 spells CASSVDSGMDQPQHF. Here the CDR3 DNA reads TGTGCCAGCAGTGTAGATTCTGGTATGGATCAGCCCCAGCATTTT.

J is TRBJ1-1 and V is TRBV7-2, with a possible D match to TRBD1 (5 bases). Germline assignment: CDR1 SGHTA and CDR2 FQGNSA. Trimming pared 5 bases from V and 4 bases from J, leaving 14 bases between. This CDR3 has 14 residues. The CDR3, as DNA: TGTGCCAGCAGCCCCGCCGGGGGGAGCACTGAAGCTTTCTTT. This sequence encodes CASSPAGGSTEAFF.

This chain joins TRBV28 and TRBJ2-4; no clear D. V was cut by 3 bases and J by 1 base, with 16 bases left in between. The CDR3 runs to 17 residues. CDR1 and CDR2 (germline): MDHEN, SYDVKM. The CDR3 bases are TGTGCCAGCAGTTTCTTGGAAGGGTCCGAGGCCAAAAACATTCAGTACTTC. Residues: CASSFLEGSEAKNIQYF.